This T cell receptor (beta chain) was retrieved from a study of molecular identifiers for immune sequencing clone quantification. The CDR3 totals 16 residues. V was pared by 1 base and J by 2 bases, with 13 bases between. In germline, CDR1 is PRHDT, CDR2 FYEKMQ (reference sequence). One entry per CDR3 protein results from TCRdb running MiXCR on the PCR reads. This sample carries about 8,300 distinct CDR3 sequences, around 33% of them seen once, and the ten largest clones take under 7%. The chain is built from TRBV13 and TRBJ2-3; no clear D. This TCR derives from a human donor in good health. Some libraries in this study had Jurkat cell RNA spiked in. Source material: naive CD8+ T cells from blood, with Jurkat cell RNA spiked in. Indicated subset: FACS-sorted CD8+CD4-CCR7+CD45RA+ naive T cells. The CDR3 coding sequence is TGTGCCAGCAGCTTAGTCGTGGGGTCGAACACAGATACGCAGTATTTT. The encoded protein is CASSLVVGSNTDTQYF.